The 25 T cell receptor beta chains listed next were all sequenced from one sample in a study of blood T cell repertoires in COVID-19. This table comes from immunoSEQ multiplex PCR, and its TCRdb copy is limited to in-frame clones, with some not included. The sample yields some 330,000 clones, roughly 90% seen once. The material sequenced was peripheral blood. All receptors derive from a woman in her forties or fifties with active or convalescent COVID-19.

Ten or more counts support this clone. The V gene is TRBV18, the J gene TRBJ2-2; 7 nucleotides match TRBD2. V lost 3 bases, J lost 6 bases, and 7 bases stayed unmatched. The CDR3 length is 15 residues. Germline V gene sequence: CDR1 KGHSH, CDR2 LQKENI. CDR3 DNA: TGTGCCAGCTCACCCCCGGGACTAACCGCCGGGGAGCTGTTTTTT. Protein sequence: CASSPPGLTAGELFF.

The chain joins TRBV19 to TRBJ1-5; 10 bases are shared with TRBD1. Germline CDR1 LNHDA, CDR2 SQIVND (reference sequence). The ends lost 7 bases at V and 4 bases at J; junction bases unmatched: 7. The CDR3 extends over 15 amino acids. CDR3 coding DNA: TGTGCCAGTACCCCACGGGGACAGGGGAATCAGCCCCAGCATTTT. The encoded protein is CASTPRGQGNQPQHF. Variable domain in full (rest from reference TRBV19 and TRBJ1-5): DGGITQSPKYLFRKEGQNVTLSCEQNLNHDAMYWYRQDPGQGLRLIYYSQIVNDFQKGDIAEGYSVSREKKESFPLTVTSAQKNPTAFYLCASTPRGQGNQPQHFGDGTRLSIL.

V is TRBV5-5 and J is TRBJ2-7; TRBD1 is a possible D gene (5 bases). CDR1 and CDR2 from the germline V gene are SGHKS and YYEKEE (reference sequence). Trimming shortened V by 1 base and J by 1 base, and 6 bases separated the two germline ends. This CDR3 is built from 13 residues. DNA of the CDR3: TGTGCCAGCAGCTTGCGACAGTCCTACGAGCAGTACTTC. It is translated as CASSLRQSYEQYF. Variable domain in full (rest from reference TRBV5-5 and TRBJ2-7): DAGVTQSPTHLIKTRGQQVTLRCSPISGHKSVSWYQQVLGQGPQFIFQYYEKEERGRGNFPDRFSARQFPNYSSELNVNALLLGDSALYLCASSLRQSYEQYFGPGTRLTVT.

The rearrangement uses TRBV6-2 or TRBV6-3 and TRBJ2-4; D might be TRBD2 (5 bases). CDR1 MNHEY and CDR2 SVGEGT come from the germline V gene. V was cut by 2 bases and J by 5 bases, with 10 bases left in between. The CDR3 is 14 residues long. The CDR3 coding sequence is TGTGCCAGCAGTTACCTAGGGCGGGAAAACATTCAGTACTTC. It encodes CASSYLGRENIQYF.

The chain links TRBV7-9 to TRBJ2-7; TRBD2 matches 13 bases. Looked up from germline, CDR1 is SEHNR and CDR2 is FQNEAQ (reference sequence). Trimming at V came to 8 bases and at J to 7 bases, leaving 20 bases not matched to a gene. This CDR3 spans 18 amino acids. For the CDR3, the DNA is TGTGCCAGCGAAGCTAAGGGAGGACTAGCGGGGGCCCCGCGGGAGCAGTACTTC. It specifies CASEAKGGLAGAPREQYF.

The chain links TRBV5-1 to TRBJ1-1, with a weak D call TRBD1 (5 bases). The CDR3 totals 16 residues. The germline V gene has CDR1 SGHRS and CDR2 YFSETQ. V was shortened by 5 bases and J by 0 bases, with 17 bases between the two germline ends. The CDR3 sequence is CASRLPTGQMNTEAFF. CDR3 DNA sequence: TGCGCCAGCAGATTACCTACAGGCCAGATGAACACTGAAGCTTTCTTT.

The table lists this clone with a count of one. The J gene is TRBJ1-3, the V gene TRBV9, with 8 bases matching TRBD1. There are 15 residues in the CDR3. J was trimmed by 4 bases and V by 4 bases; bases with no gene match: 7. Germline V gives CDR1 SGDLS, CDR2 YYNGEE. CDR3 sequence: CASSPRQGTGNTIYF. The CDR3 region has the DNA TGTGCCAGCAGCCCCCGACAGGGGACGGGAAACACCATATATTTT.

The chain is built from TRBV5-1 and TRBJ1-1; D possibly corresponds to TRBD1 (6 bases). The length of the CDR3 is 14 residues. Per the germline V gene, CDR1 is SGHRS and CDR2 is YFSETQ. Trimming shortened V by 5 bases and J by 1 base, and 12 bases separated the two germline ends. Written as DNA, the CDR3 is TGCGCCAGCAGTTTCACGACAGGGAACACTGAAGCTTTCTTT. It encodes CASSFTTGNTEAFF.

The chain uses TRBV5-4 and TRBJ2-2; tentative D call: TRBD1 (5 bases). This CDR3 has 15 residues. Germline CDR1 SGHNT, CDR2 YYREEE (reference sequence). Trimming took 1 base from V and 1 from J, leaving 8 bases between them. CDR3 nucleotides: TGTGCCAGCAGCTTGCAGGGAATGAACACCGGGGAGCTGTTTTTT. It yields the protein CASSLQGMNTGELFF.

The chain combines TRBV7-2 with TRBJ2-7; 9 bases match TRBD2. Germline loops: CDR1 SGHTA, CDR2 FQGNSA. Germline trimming cut 1 base from V and 2 bases from J; bases unmatched to any gene: 6. This CDR3 region has 16 residues. CDR3 sequence: CASSLVGSGGPYEQYF. For the CDR3, the DNA is TGTGCCAGCAGCTTAGTAGGTAGCGGGGGCCCCTACGAGCAGTACTTC.

The gene calls are TRBV4-2 and TRBJ2-7; D call uncertain. Looked up from germline, CDR1 is LGHNA and CDR2 is YNFKEQ. CDR3 length equals 11 residues. V shed 2 bases and J shed 7 bases, with 6 bases lying between them. CDR3 protein: CASSQTEEQYF. The CDR3 nucleotides read TGTGCCAGCAGCCAAACAGAAGAGCAGTACTTC.

In the case of this clone: Other nucleotide sequences from this sample produce the same CDR3. The chain has TRBV5-4 and TRBJ1-2; 7 bases fit TRBD1. The CDR3 totals 14 residues. The ends lost 4 bases at V and 4 bases at J; junction bases unmatched: 7. From germline, CDR1 is SGHNT and CDR2 YYREEE (reference sequence). CDR3 loop: CASSPGQVGYGYTF. The CDR3 DNA reads TGTGCCAGCAGCCCAGGACAGGTGGGCTATGGCTACACCTTC.

The sample holds a few counts of this clone. The J gene is TRBJ1-3, the V gene TRBV7-9, with a weak D call TRBD1 (5 bases). Between the trimmed V and J ends, which lost 6 bases and 10 bases, there was a span of 13 bases. CDR3 length equals 12 residues. Per germline, CDR1 SEHNR and CDR2 FQNEAQ (reference sequence). CDR3 DNA: TGTGCCAGCAGTTTCGGGGAGGGGACCATATATTTT. Protein: CASSFGEGTIYF.

The chain has TRBV7-2 and TRBJ1-5, with D uncertain. Germline CDR1 SGHTA, CDR2 FQGNSA. V lost 5 bases to trimming and J lost 5 bases, with 10 bases between them. The CDR3 contains 13 residues. DNA of the CDR3: TGTGCCAGCAGCGAATTCGGTGATCAGCCCCAGCATTTT. Its translation: CASSEFGDQPQHF.

The chain combines TRBV10-1 with TRBJ1-1, with D perhaps TRBD1 (5 bases). Deletions cut 0 bases from V and 6 bases from J, with 11 bases between. This CDR3 spans 14 amino acids. Germline-derived CDR1 and CDR2 are WNHNN and SYGVQD (reference sequence). CDR3 region: CASSESHRPSEAFF. In nucleotides, the CDR3 is TGCGCCAGCAGTGAGTCACACAGGCCTTCTGAAGCTTTCTTT.

This chain links TRBV4-1 with TRBJ2-7; 10 bases are a match to TRBD2. In germline, CDR1 is MGHRA, CDR2 YSYEKL. The CDR3 consists of 16 residues. V was clipped by 5 bases and J by 2 bases; unmatched bases: 9. CDR3 loop: CASSTLTSGFTYEQYF. CDR3 in DNA: TGCGCCAGCAGCACCTTGACTAGCGGGTTCACCTACGAGCAGTACTTC.

V and J are TRBV2 and TRBJ1-5, with TRBD1 identical over 8 bases. Per the germline V gene, CDR1 is SNHLY and CDR2 is FYNNEI. CDR3 size: 14 residues. The V gene end was trimmed by 1 base and the J gene end by 7 bases; junction bases not matched to a gene: 3. CDR3 region: CASSEGTGLQPQHF. CDR3 DNA sequence: TGTGCCAGCAGTGAAGGGACAGGGTTGCAGCCCCAGCATTTT.

The chain is built from TRBV4-3 and TRBJ2-1; D might be TRBD2 (6 bases). CDR3 length: 18 residues. V lost 0 bases and J 0 bases, leaving 15 bases between the germline ends. Per the germline V gene, CDR1 is LGHNA and CDR2 is YSLEER. CDR3 DNA sequence: TGCGCCAGCAGCCAAGATCGTTGGGCGGGGATCTCCTACAATGAGCAGTTCTTC. This encodes CASSQDRWAGISYNEQFF.

The chain couples TRBV28 to TRBJ1-2, with TRBD1 identical over 9 bases. The ends lost 2 bases at V and 6 bases at J; junction bases unmatched: 7. From germline, CDR1 is MDHEN and CDR2 SYDVKM. This CDR3 region has 15 residues. CDR3 sequence reads: CASSLARTGADGYTF. As DNA, the CDR3 is TGTGCCAGCAGTTTAGCCCGGACAGGGGCAGATGGCTACACCTTC.

J is TRBJ2-1 and V is TRBV3-1 (or the pseudogene TRBV3-2); D remains unclear. Germline V gene sequence: CDR1 LGHDT, CDR2 YNNKEL (reference sequence). Trimming left V 4 bases short and J 9 bases short, with 19 bases between. The CDR3 totals 15 residues. Here the CDR3 DNA reads TGTGCCAGCAGCCTTCAGCTAGGCTCTTTCAGTGAGCAGTTCTTC. It translates to CASSLQLGSFSEQFF.

The chain combines TRBV7-2 with TRBJ1-6; 7 bases agree with TRBD1. The CDR3 is made up of 18 amino acids. V was pared by 6 bases and J by 0 bases, with 11 bases of the junction left unmatched. In germline, CDR1 is SGHTA, CDR2 FQGNSA. CDR3 nucleotides: TGTGCCAGCAGTTCCCAGGGGGGCCTGAGCTCCTATAATTCACCCCTCCACTTT. It is translated as CASSSQGGLSSYNSPLHF. The full variable domain, completed using reference TRBV7-2 and TRBJ1-6, is GAGVSQSPSNKVTEKGKDVELRCDPISGHTALYWYRQSLGQGLEFLIYFQGNSAPDKSGLPSDRFSAERTGGSVSTLTIQRTQQEDSAVYLCASSSQGGLSSYNSPLHFGNGTRLTVT.

The V and J genes are TRBV3-1 (or the pseudogene TRBV3-2) and TRBJ2-2; a possible D gene is TRBD1 (6 bases). Trimming stripped 6 bases from V and 5 bases from J, with 10 bases between. Germline-derived CDR1 and CDR2 are LGHDT and YNNKEL (reference sequence). CDR3 length equals 13 residues. CDR3 coding DNA: TGTGCCAGCAGTTCTGACAGGACCGGGGAGCTGTTTTTT. This gives the protein CASSSDRTGELFF.

The chain employs TRBV5-1 and TRBJ2-7; maybe TRBD2 (6 bases). V was clipped by 1 base and J by 0 bases, with 8 bases between them. The CDR3 is 14 residues long. CDR1 and CDR2 (germline): SGHRS, YFSETQ. The CDR3 DNA is TGCGCCAGCAGCTTGACCGGGAGCTCCTACGAGCAGTACTTC. This translates into CASSLTGSSYEQYF. The full variable domain, its missing parts supplied by reference TRBV5-1 and TRBJ2-7, is KAGVTQTPRYLIKTRGQQVTLSCSPISGHRSVSWYQQTPGQGLQFLFEYFSETQRNKGNFPGRFSGRQFSNSRSEMNVSTLELGDSALYLCASSLTGSSYEQYFGPGTRLTVT.

This chain uses TRBV28 with TRBJ2-1; TRBD2 matches at 8 bases. V was pared by 6 bases and J by 0 bases, with 13 bases of the junction left unmatched. The CDR3 totals 18 residues. Germline loops: CDR1 MDHEN, CDR2 SYDVKM. CDR3 region: CASSPGFSGEASYNEQFF. CDR3 bases: TGTGCCAGCAGCCCCGGCTTTAGCGGGGAAGCCTCCTACAATGAGCAGTTCTTC. Filled out from reference TRBV28 and TRBJ2-1, the complete variable domain reads DVKVTQSSRYLVKRTGEKVFLECVQDMDHENMFWYRQDPGLGLRLIYFSYDVKMKEKGDIPEGYSVSREKKERFSLILESASTNQTSMYLCASSPGFSGEASYNEQFFGPGTRLTVL.

This clone has a handful of counts. The chain has TRBV21-1 and TRBJ2-3; the table calls TRBD1, which could not be checked here. TRBV21-1 is a listed pseudogene. This CDR3 spans 15 amino acids. Here the CDR3 reads CARAQTALPDDTQYF. Written as DNA, the CDR3 is TGTGCCAGGGCCCAGACAGCTCTACCGGATGATACGCAGTATTTT.